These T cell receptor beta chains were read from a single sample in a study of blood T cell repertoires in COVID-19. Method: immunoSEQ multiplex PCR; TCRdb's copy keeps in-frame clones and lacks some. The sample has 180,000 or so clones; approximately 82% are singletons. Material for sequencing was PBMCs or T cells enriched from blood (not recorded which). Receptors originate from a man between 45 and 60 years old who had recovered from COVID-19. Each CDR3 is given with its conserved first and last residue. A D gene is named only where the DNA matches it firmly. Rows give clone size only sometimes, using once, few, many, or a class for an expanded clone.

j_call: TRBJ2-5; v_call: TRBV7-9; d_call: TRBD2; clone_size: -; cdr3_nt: TGTGCCAGCAGCTTGGACCGTACTAGCGGGGGTGGAGAGACCCAGTACTTC; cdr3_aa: CASSLDRTSGGGETQYF
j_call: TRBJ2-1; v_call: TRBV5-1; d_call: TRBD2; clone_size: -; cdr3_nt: TGCGCCAGCAGCTATCGGGGGGACGAAGTTAATGAGCAGTTCTTC; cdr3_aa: CASSYRGDEVNEQFF
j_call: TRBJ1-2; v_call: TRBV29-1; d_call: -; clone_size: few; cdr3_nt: TGCAGCGTTGGCCCGGCTCGGGACTCCAGGAACTATGGCTACACCTTC; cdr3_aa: CSVGPARDSRNYGYTF
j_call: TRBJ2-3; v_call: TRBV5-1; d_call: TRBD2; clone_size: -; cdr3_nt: TGCGCCAGCAGCTTGTCTAGCCTAGCGGGGGGAAGTAGAGATACGCAGTATTTT; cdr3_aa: CASSLSSLAGGSRDTQYF
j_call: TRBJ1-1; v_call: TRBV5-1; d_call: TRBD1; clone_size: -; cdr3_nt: TGCGCCAGCAACGATAGGGGGCGGCGGACTGAAGCTTTCTTT; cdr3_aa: CASNDRGRRTEAFF
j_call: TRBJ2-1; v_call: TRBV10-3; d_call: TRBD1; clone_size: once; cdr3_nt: TGTGCCATCAGTGATAGACAGGGGGAAGTAAATGAGCAGTTCTTC; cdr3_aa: CAISDRQGEVNEQFF
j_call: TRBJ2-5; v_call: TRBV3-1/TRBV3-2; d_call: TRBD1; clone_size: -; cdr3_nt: TGTGCCAGCAGCCAAGAAGGGGGCGGACACAAAGAGACCCAGTACTTC; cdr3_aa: CASSQEGGGHKETQYF
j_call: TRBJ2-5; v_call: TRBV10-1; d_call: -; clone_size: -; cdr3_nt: TGCGCCAGCAGTGGTGGTGGCGGTAACCAAGAGACCCAGTACTTC; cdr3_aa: CASSGGGGNQETQYF
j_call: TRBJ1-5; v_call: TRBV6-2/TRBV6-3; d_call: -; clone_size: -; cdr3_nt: TGTGCCAGCACCCCCCAGGGTAATCAGCCCCAGCATTTT; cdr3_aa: CASTPQGNQPQHF
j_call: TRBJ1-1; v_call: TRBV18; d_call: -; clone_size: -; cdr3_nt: TGTGCCAGCTCATTATCTGACTCACGGGTGGGTTTCTTT; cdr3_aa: CASSLSDSRVGFF
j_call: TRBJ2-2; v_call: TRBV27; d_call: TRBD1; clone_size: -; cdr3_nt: TGTGCCAGCAGTCCAAGGACAGGGGGGACCGGGGAGCTGTTTTTT; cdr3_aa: CASSPRTGGTGELFF
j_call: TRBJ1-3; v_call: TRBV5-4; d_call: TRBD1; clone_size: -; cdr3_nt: TGTGCCAGCAGCGAGGGACAGGGGAGTGGAAACACCATATATTTT; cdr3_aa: CASSEGQGSGNTIYF
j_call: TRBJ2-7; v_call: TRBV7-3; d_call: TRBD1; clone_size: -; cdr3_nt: TGTGCCAGCAGCTTATTCGGGACAGGGGAAAGGCAGTACTTC; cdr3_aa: CASSLFGTGERQYF
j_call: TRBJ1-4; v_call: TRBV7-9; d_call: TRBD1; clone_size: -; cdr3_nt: TGTGCCAGCAGCTTAGGGACAGGGCCCGGACAACTGTTTTTT; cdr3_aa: CASSLGTGPGQLFF